Listed below are T cell receptor beta chains from one sample, sequenced in a study of long-term antiretroviral therapy in people with HIV. Measured with immunoSEQ multiplex PCR; TCRdb has only the in-frame clones, and not every one. Among roughly 20,000 clones, 70% to 80% were seen once, and the ten largest hold around 9%. The input for sequencing was unsorted PBMCs, taken 4.1 years after starting antiretroviral therapy. Source of these receptors: a woman in her thirties or forties with HIV. CDR3s include the opening cysteine and the closing phenylalanine or tryptophan. Fields, in order: CDR3 protein, CDR3 DNA, V gene, CDR3 length, clone size, J gene, D gene. A D gene is named only where the DNA matches it firmly. Not all rows give a size; the values are once, few, many and, for expanded clones, a class.

cdr3_aa: CASSPTTRQETQYF
cdr3_nt: TGTGCCAGCAGCCCTACGACAAGACAAGAGACCCAGTACTTC
v_call: TRBV9
cdr3_length: 14
clone_size: .
j_call: TRBJ2-5
d_call: .

cdr3_aa: CASSTGANYGYTF
cdr3_nt: TGTGCCAGCAGTACAGGAGCTAACTATGGCTACACCTTC
v_call: TRBV5-6
cdr3_length: 13
clone_size: .
j_call: TRBJ1-2
d_call: .

cdr3_aa: CAISDAYGYTF
cdr3_nt: TGTGCCATCAGTGACGCCTATGGCTACACCTTC
v_call: TRBV10-3
cdr3_length: 11
clone_size: .
j_call: TRBJ1-2
d_call: .

cdr3_aa: CAIRRQGDNSPLHF
cdr3_nt: TGTGCCATCAGGCGACAGGGGGATAATTCACCCCTCCACTTT
v_call: TRBV10-3
cdr3_length: 14
clone_size: .
j_call: TRBJ1-6
d_call: TRBD1

cdr3_aa: CASRQDQGTRRYNEQFF
cdr3_nt: TGCGCCAGCAGACAAGATCAGGGGACCCGGAGGTACAATGAGCAGTTCTTC
v_call: TRBV4-1
cdr3_length: 17
clone_size: .
j_call: TRBJ2-1
d_call: .

cdr3_aa: CASSPGQPSYEQYF
cdr3_nt: TGTGCCAGCAGTCCGGGACAGCCCAGCTACGAGCAGTACTTC
v_call: TRBV2
cdr3_length: 14
clone_size: few
j_call: TRBJ2-7
d_call: TRBD1

cdr3_aa: CASCTGESTDTQYF
cdr3_nt: TGTGCCAGCTGTACAGGGGAGAGCACAGATACGCAGTATTTT
v_call: TRBV25-1
cdr3_length: 14
clone_size: few
j_call: TRBJ2-3
d_call: TRBD1

cdr3_aa: CASSIRASGNTEAFF
cdr3_nt: TGTGCCAGTAGTATCAGGGCGTCGGGGAACACTGAAGCTTTCTTT
v_call: TRBV19
cdr3_length: 15
clone_size: .
j_call: TRBJ1-1
d_call: .

cdr3_aa: CASSESKSWRGLTEAFF
cdr3_nt: TGCGCCAGCAGTGAGTCGAAATCATGGAGGGGGCTTACTGAAGCTTTCTTT
v_call: TRBV10-2
cdr3_length: 17
clone_size: .
j_call: TRBJ1-1
d_call: TRBD1

cdr3_aa: CASSPGTSGSQETQYF
cdr3_nt: TGTGCCAGCAGCCCGGGGACTAGCGGATCTCAAGAGACCCAGTACTTC
v_call: TRBV5-4
cdr3_length: 16
clone_size: .
j_call: TRBJ2-5
d_call: TRBD2

cdr3_aa: CASSLVVWDEQFF
cdr3_nt: TGTGCCAGCAGCTTAGTGGTGTGGGATGAGCAGTTCTTC
v_call: TRBV7-2
cdr3_length: 13
clone_size: .
j_call: TRBJ2-1
d_call: .

cdr3_aa: CASSESQGFITEAFF
cdr3_nt: TGTGCCAGCAGCGAATCTCAGGGGTTCATCACTGAAGCTTTCTTT
v_call: TRBV7-9
cdr3_length: 15
clone_size: .
j_call: TRBJ1-1
d_call: .

cdr3_aa: CASSQYQGGKNIQYF
cdr3_nt: TGTGCCAGCAGCCAATATCAAGGGGGCAAAAACATTCAGTACTTC
v_call: TRBV16
cdr3_length: 15
clone_size: .
j_call: TRBJ2-4
d_call: .

cdr3_aa: CSVGTGGAQAFF
cdr3_nt: TGCAGCGTGGGGACAGGGGGCGCGCAAGCTTTCTTT
v_call: TRBV29-1
cdr3_length: 12
clone_size: .
j_call: TRBJ1-1
d_call: TRBD1

cdr3_aa: CASSGLQETQYF
cdr3_nt: TGTGCCAGCAGCGGCCTACAGGAGACCCAGTACTTC
v_call: TRBV7-9
cdr3_length: 12
clone_size: .
j_call: TRBJ2-5
d_call: .

cdr3_aa: CASSPGQLNTEAFF
cdr3_nt: TGTGCCAGTAGCCCCGGACAACTGAACACTGAAGCTTTCTTT
v_call: TRBV19
cdr3_length: 14
clone_size: .
j_call: TRBJ1-1
d_call: .

cdr3_aa: CAWVTVRAFF
cdr3_nt: TGTGCCTGGGTAACGGTACGAGCTTTCTTT
v_call: TRBV30
cdr3_length: 10
clone_size: .
j_call: TRBJ1-1
d_call: .

cdr3_aa: CASSQDYSGNTIYF
cdr3_nt: TGCGCCAGCAGCCAGGATTACTCTGGAAACACCATATATTTT
v_call: TRBV4-1
cdr3_length: 14
clone_size: .
j_call: TRBJ1-3
d_call: .

cdr3_aa: CASSQGEVLGYTF
cdr3_nt: TGCGCCAGCAGCCAAGGGGAGGTTCTCGGCTACACCTTC
v_call: TRBV4-1
cdr3_length: 13
clone_size: few
j_call: TRBJ1-2
d_call: .

cdr3_aa: CASSYSSYEQYF
cdr3_nt: TGTGCCAGCAGTTACTCTTCCTACGAGCAGTACTTC
v_call: TRBV6-6
cdr3_length: 12
clone_size: .
j_call: TRBJ2-7
d_call: .

cdr3_aa: CASAIDYSSYNEQFF
cdr3_nt: TGTGCCAGCGCGATTGACTACAGCTCCTACAATGAGCAGTTCTTC
v_call: TRBV27
cdr3_length: 15
clone_size: few
j_call: TRBJ2-1
d_call: .

cdr3_aa: CASSTDLNTEAFF
cdr3_nt: TGTGCCAGCTCAACGGACCTGAACACTGAAGCTTTCTTT
v_call: TRBV18
cdr3_length: 13
clone_size: .
j_call: TRBJ1-1
d_call: .

cdr3_aa: CASSSKRETPGELFF
cdr3_nt: TGTGCCAGCAGTTCCAAGCGGGAGACGCCCGGGGAGCTGTTTTTT
v_call: TRBV27
cdr3_length: 15
clone_size: few
j_call: TRBJ2-2
d_call: TRBD2

cdr3_aa: CASSPQGSSTEAFF
cdr3_nt: TGCGCCAGCAGCCCGCAGGGTTCGAGCACTGAAGCTTTCTTT
v_call: TRBV4-1
cdr3_length: 14
clone_size: .
j_call: TRBJ1-1
d_call: .

cdr3_aa: CASLRPGLPPRNTEAFF
cdr3_nt: TGTGCCAGCCTTCGTCCGGGACTCCCCCCGCGGAACACTGAAGCTTTCTTT
v_call: TRBV7-2
cdr3_length: 17
clone_size: .
j_call: TRBJ1-1
d_call: .

cdr3_aa: CASSETGGTDTQYF
cdr3_nt: TGTGCCAGCTCAGAGACAGGGGGCACAGATACGCAGTATTTT
v_call: TRBV18
cdr3_length: 14
clone_size: .
j_call: TRBJ2-3
d_call: TRBD1

cdr3_aa: CASSTSGNTEAFF
cdr3_nt: .
v_call: TRBV6-5
cdr3_length: 13
clone_size: .
j_call: TRBJ1-1
d_call: .

cdr3_aa: CASSEETGQPQHF
cdr3_nt: TGTGCCAGCAGTGAGGAAACGGGCCAGCCCCAGCATTTT
v_call: TRBV2
cdr3_length: 13
clone_size: .
j_call: TRBJ1-5
d_call: .

cdr3_aa: CASSLREFMPYEQYF
cdr3_nt: TGTGCCAGCAGCTTACGGGAATTCATGCCCTACGAGCAGTACTTC
v_call: TRBV11-3
cdr3_length: 15
clone_size: few
j_call: TRBJ2-7
d_call: .

cdr3_aa: CSVEGRTSGGLSDEQFF
cdr3_nt: TGCAGCGTTGAAGGAAGGACTAGCGGGGGGTTAAGCGATGAGCAGTTCTTC
v_call: TRBV29-1
cdr3_length: 17
clone_size: .
j_call: TRBJ2-1
d_call: TRBD2

cdr3_aa: CASSLGGTGVPEAFF
cdr3_nt: TGTGCCAGCAGCTTGGGGGGGACAGGGGTACCTGAAGCTTTCTTT
v_call: TRBV5-6
cdr3_length: 15
clone_size: few
j_call: TRBJ1-1
d_call: TRBD1

cdr3_aa: CASDTGWWGYTF
cdr3_nt: TGTGCCAGCGATACAGGGTGGTGGGGCTACACCTTC
v_call: TRBV7-2
cdr3_length: 12
clone_size: .
j_call: TRBJ1-2
d_call: .

cdr3_aa: CASARNEAFF
cdr3_nt: TGTGCCAGCGCTCGGAATGAAGCTTTCTTT
v_call: TRBV6-1
cdr3_length: 10
clone_size: .
j_call: TRBJ1-1
d_call: .

cdr3_aa: CASSLYGGEETQYF
cdr3_nt: TGTGCCAGCAGCTTATATGGGGGGGAAGAGACCCAGTACTTC
v_call: TRBV7-9
cdr3_length: 14
clone_size: few
j_call: TRBJ2-5
d_call: TRBD2

cdr3_aa: CASSLDPYEQYF
cdr3_nt: TGTGCCAGCAGCTTAGATCCCTACGAGCAGTACTTC
v_call: TRBV11-2
cdr3_length: 12
clone_size: .
j_call: TRBJ2-7
d_call: .

cdr3_aa: CASSFDRDPEFF
cdr3_nt: TGTGCCAGCAGCTTTGATCGCGACCCCGAGTTTTTT
v_call: TRBV5-8
cdr3_length: 12
clone_size: .
j_call: TRBJ1-4
d_call: .

cdr3_aa: CASSFPRDDSPLHF
cdr3_nt: TGTGCCAGCAGCTTCCCCAGGGATGATTCACCCCTCCACTTT
v_call: TRBV7-9
cdr3_length: 14
clone_size: few
j_call: TRBJ1-6
d_call: .

cdr3_aa: CASSQGGQGKTGELFF
cdr3_nt: TGCGCCAGCAGCCAAGGAGGACAGGGAAAGACCGGGGAGCTGTTTTTT
v_call: TRBV4-1
cdr3_length: 16
clone_size: .
j_call: TRBJ2-2
d_call: TRBD1

cdr3_aa: CASSDRNTIYF
cdr3_nt: TGTGCCAGCAGCGATCGAAACACCATATATTTT
v_call: TRBV9
cdr3_length: 11
clone_size: .
j_call: TRBJ1-3
d_call: .